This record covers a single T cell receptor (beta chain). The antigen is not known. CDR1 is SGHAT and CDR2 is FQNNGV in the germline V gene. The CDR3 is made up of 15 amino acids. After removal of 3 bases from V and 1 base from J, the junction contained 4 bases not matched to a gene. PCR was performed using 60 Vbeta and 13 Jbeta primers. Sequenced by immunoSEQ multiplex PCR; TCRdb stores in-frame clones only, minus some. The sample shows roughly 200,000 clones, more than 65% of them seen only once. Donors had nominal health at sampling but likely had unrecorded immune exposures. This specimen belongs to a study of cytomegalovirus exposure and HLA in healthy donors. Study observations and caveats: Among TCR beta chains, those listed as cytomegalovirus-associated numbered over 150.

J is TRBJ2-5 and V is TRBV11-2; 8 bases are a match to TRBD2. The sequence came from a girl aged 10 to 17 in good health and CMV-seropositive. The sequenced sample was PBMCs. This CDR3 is CASSLVAGPQETQYF. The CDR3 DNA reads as TGTGCCAGCAGCTTGGTAGCGGGGCCCCAAGAGACCCAGTACTTC.